The 32 T cell receptor beta chains in this list originate from one sample, sequenced in a study of OX40 agonist ivuxolimab in advanced cancers. This table comes from immunoSEQ multiplex PCR, and its TCRdb copy is limited to in-frame clones, with some not included. The repertoire includes some 130,000 clones, 80% to 90% of them detected once, and approximately 0.55% sits in the top ten. Sequences were derived from CD4+ or CD8+ T cells sorted from blood, sampled in a trial of the OX40 agonist ivuxolimab. These receptor sequences come from an adult with an advanced solid tumor such as melanoma, head and neck, liver or kidney cancer.

CDR3 sequence (DNA): TGTGCCAGTAGTCAGACAGGGGTTGGAAACACCATATATTTT. Its translation: CASSQTGVGNTIYF. J is TRBJ1-3 and V is TRBV19, with 8 bases aligning to TRBD1. The CDR3 loop spans 14 amino acids. Unmatched junction bases numbered 3, after V lost 5 bases and J lost 3 bases. Germline values: CDR1 LNHDA, CDR2 SQIVND (reference sequence).

The chain carries TRBV7-9 and TRBJ1-2; TRBD1 might be the D (5 bases). Germline V gene lookup returns CDR1 SEHNR and CDR2 FQNEAQ (reference sequence). V was pared by 1 base and J by 8 bases, with 11 bases between. The CDR3 length is 13 residues. CDR3 amino acids: CASSLGGDGGYTF. CDR3 coding DNA: TGTGCCAGCAGCTTAGGGGGCGATGGGGGCTACACCTTC. The complete variable domain, with remaining parts taken from reference TRBV7-9 and TRBJ1-2, reads DTGVSQNPRHKITKRGQNVTFRCDPISEHNRLYWYRQTLGQGPEFLTYFQNEAQLEKSRLLSDRFSAERPKGSFSTLEIQRTEQGDSAMYLCASSLGGDGGYTFGSGTRLTVV.

The chain employs TRBV10-2 and TRBJ1-6, with D unclear. This CDR3 spans 13 amino acids. CDR1 and CDR2 (germline): WSHSY, SAAADI. Trimming pared 3 bases from V and 6 bases from J, leaving 6 bases between. The chain's CDR3 is CASSDGSNSPLHF. The CDR3 region has the DNA TGCGCCAGCAGTGATGGCAGTAATTCACCCCTCCACTTT.

In nucleotides, the CDR3 is TGTGCCAGCAGTTACGGAGCGATTTGGCCGGAGCAGTACTTC. Translation gives CASSYGAIWPEQYF. This sequence joins TRBV6-6 and TRBJ2-7; no clear D gene. The CDR3 extends over 14 amino acids. The germline CDR1 and CDR2 sequences are MNHNY and SVGAGI (reference sequence). Trimming left V 2 bases short and J 7 bases short, with 15 bases between.

In this sample, this clone turned up a few times. This chain connects TRBV4-1 to TRBJ1-2; possibly TRBD1 for D (6 bases). The CDR3 has 15 residues. V lost 4 bases and J lost 4, with 16 bases in between. CDR1 is MGHRA and CDR2 is YSYEKL in the germline V gene. The DNA of the CDR3 is TGCGCCAGCAGCCGAACCGTACAGGGACGCTATGGCTACACCTTC. It yields the protein CASSRTVQGRYGYTF.

V usage is TRBV27 and J usage is TRBJ2-3; TRBD1 is a possible D gene (6 bases). Per the germline V gene, CDR1 is MNHEY and CDR2 is SMNVEV (reference sequence). The ends were cut back, 3 bases at V and 5 bases at J, with 15 bases in the middle. The CDR3 loop spans 15 amino acids. DNA for the CDR3: TGTGCCAGCAGTTTTGAGGGGGAGAGGGAAGATACGCAGTATTTT. It is translated as CASSFEGEREDTQYF.

V and J are TRBV2 and TRBJ2-5; 8 positions agree with TRBD1. The better agreement between TRBJ2-7 and the DNA end casts doubt on the J call. Germline-derived CDR1 and CDR2 are SNHLY and FYNNEI. The CDR3 sequence is 11 residues long. The CDR3 is CASGQGSEQYF. CDR3 nucleotides: TGTGCCAGCGGACAGGGCTCCGAGCAGTACTTC.

The chain employs TRBV7-3 and TRBJ2-1, with D tentatively TRBD1 or TRBD2 (5 bases each). The CDR3 runs to 15 residues. V lost 5 bases, J lost 6 bases, and 17 bases lay in between. Looked up from germline, CDR1 is SGHTA and CDR2 is FQGTGA. The CDR3 region is CASSPTRGVGNEQFF. The CDR3 DNA reads TGTGCCAGCAGCCCTACTAGGGGTGTGGGCAATGAGCAGTTCTTC.

The chain combines TRBV7-9 with TRBJ1-6; no reliable D call. The CDR3 sequence is 13 residues long. Germline CDR1 is SEHNR and CDR2 is FQNEAQ (reference sequence). V gave up 4 bases and J gave up 11 bases, with 12 bases separating them. CDR3 in amino acids: CASSSSWDPPLHF. The CDR3 DNA is TGTGCCAGCAGCTCTTCCTGGGATCCACCCCTCCACTTT.

The chain links TRBV7-9 to TRBJ2-5; a possible D gene is TRBD2 (5 bases). The CDR3 loop spans 13 amino acids. V was cut by 2 bases and J by 7 bases, with 11 bases left in between. Germline values: CDR1 SEHNR, CDR2 FQNEAQ (reference sequence). The CDR3 sequence is CASSLPAGGTQYF. CDR3 sequence (DNA): TGTGCCAGCAGCTTACCAGCTGGAGGGACCCAGTACTTC.

The J gene is TRBJ1-1, the V gene TRBV7-6; D gene unclear. CDR1 and CDR2 (germline): SGHVS, FNYEAQ. Deletions cut 5 bases from V and 7 bases from J, with 11 bases between. CDR3 size: 12 residues. Written as DNA, the CDR3 is TGTGCCAGCAGCCATCAAGTCGGTGAAGCTTTCTTT. It encodes CASSHQVGEAFF.

The chain combines TRBV9 with TRBJ1-1; D may be TRBD1 (5 bases). This CDR3 comprises 15 residues. Germline assignment: CDR1 SGDLS and CDR2 YYNGEE. V was cut by 4 bases and J by 4 bases, with 17 bases left in between. The CDR3 DNA is TGTGCCAGCAGCTCCTCCTCAAGCGGGGGCACTGAAGCTTTCTTT. This codes for CASSSSSSGGTEAFF. Using reference TRBV9 and TRBJ1-1 for the parts outside the CDR3, the full variable domain is DSGVTQTPKHLITATGQRVTLRCSPRSGDLSVYWYQQSLDQGLQFLIQYYNGEERAKGNILERFSAQQFPDLHSELNLSSLELGDSALYFCASSSSSSGGTEAFFGQGTRLTVV.

The genes are TRBV5-5 and TRBJ2-7; 9 positions match TRBD1. Per the germline V gene, CDR1 is SGHKS and CDR2 is YYEKEE (reference sequence). The CDR3 runs 12 residues. Trimming at V came to 6 bases and at J to 5 bases, leaving 3 bases not matched to a gene. The DNA of the CDR3 is TGTGCCAGCAAGGGACAGGGCCACGAGCAGTACTTC. It yields the protein CASKGQGHEQYF.

The chain is built from TRBV28 and TRBJ2-7, with no clear D. The germline gives CDR1 MDHEN, CDR2 SYDVKM. The CDR3 runs to 14 residues. V lost 5 bases, J lost 3 bases, and 14 bases lay in between. The CDR3 is CASSPTGPLYEQYF. The CDR3 nucleotides read TGTGCCAGCAGTCCAACCGGGCCCCTCTACGAGCAGTACTTC.

The gene calls are TRBV7-2 and TRBJ1-2; D gene uncertain. Trimming pared 5 bases from V and 1 base from J, leaving 8 bases between. This CDR3 region has 13 residues. Looked up from germline, CDR1 is SGHTA and CDR2 is FQGNSA. CDR3 amino acids: CASSGPNNYGYTF. The DNA of the CDR3 is TGTGCCAGCAGCGGCCCTAATAACTATGGCTACACCTTC.

This chain uses TRBV4-1 with TRBJ2-1; 15 positions agree with TRBD2. Germline-derived CDR1 and CDR2 are MGHRA and YSYEKL. The CDR3 has 19 amino acids. V trimming: 3 bases; J trimming: 4 bases; junction bases outside the gene matches: 10. This CDR3 is CASSHGTSGGTPLYNEQFF. The CDR3 DNA sequence: TGCGCCAGCAGCCACGGGACTAGCGGGGGGACACCACTATACAATGAGCAGTTCTTC.

The rearrangement joins TRBV28 to TRBJ1-5, with D possibly matching TRBD1 (6 bases). Germline assignment: CDR1 MDHEN and CDR2 SYDVKM. This CDR3 has 13 amino acids. V was shortened by 6 bases and J by 6 bases, with 12 bases between the two germline ends. The chain's CDR3 is CASSPPGVQPQHF. The DNA for the CDR3 is TGTGCCAGCAGCCCTCCAGGGGTTCAGCCCCAGCATTTT.

This chain joins TRBV6-5 and TRBJ2-3; D is undetermined. V was cut by 4 bases and J by 2 bases, with 4 bases left in between. CDR3 size: 12 residues. Germline CDR1 is MNHEY and CDR2 is SVGAGI. CDR3 residues: CASSSPTDTQYF. The CDR3 DNA is TGTGCCAGCAGTTCGCCCACAGATACGCAGTATTTT.

V usage is TRBV6-5 and J usage is TRBJ2-5; 8 nucleotides align to TRBD1. This CDR3 has 13 residues. V was clipped by 6 bases and J by 4 bases; unmatched bases: 4. CDR1 MNHEY and CDR2 SVGAGI come from the germline V gene. The CDR3 nucleotides are TGTGCCAGCAGGTCAGGGGGCGCAGAGACCCAGTACTTC. The encoded protein is CASRSGGAETQYF.

The chain has TRBV27 and TRBJ1-5, with TRBD1 matching over 8 bases. The CDR3 is made up of 17 amino acids. V lost 4 bases, J lost 7 bases, and 15 bases stayed unmatched. CDR1 and CDR2 (germline): MNHEY, SMNVEV (reference sequence). The CDR3 sequence is CASSSPASPGGRQPQHF. CDR3 bases: TGTGCCAGCAGTTCCCCCGCCTCTCCAGGGGGCCGGCAGCCCCAGCATTTT.

This clone was seen more than once but under ten times. The chain has TRBV11-2 and TRBJ2-5; 7 bases line up with TRBD2. The V and J ends lost 3 bases and 4 bases, in that order; junction bases with no gene match: 14. Per the germline V gene, CDR1 is SGHAT and CDR2 is FQNNGV. This CDR3 has 17 amino acids. In DNA, the CDR3 is TGTGCCAGCAGCTTCGGTGGGTGGGGTTTAGCGGGAGAGACCCAGTACTTC. The encoded protein is CASSFGGWGLAGETQYF.

This chain links TRBV7-9 with TRBJ2-1; 7 bases are a match to TRBD2. The V and J ends lost 1 base and 3 bases, in that order; junction bases with no gene match: 6. Germline V gene sequence: CDR1 SEHNR, CDR2 FQNEAQ (reference sequence). The CDR3 runs 16 residues. The CDR3 coding sequence is TGTGCCAGCAGCTTAGGGGTCGGGGGGATCTACAATGAGCAGTTCTTC. As protein: CASSLGVGGIYNEQFF.

The count of this clone is one. V gene TRBV27 combines with J gene TRBJ2-7, with TRBD2 matching 12 bases. There are 15 residues in the CDR3. V shed 6 bases and J 2 bases; nucleotides not matched to a gene: 5. Germline values: CDR1 MNHEY, CDR2 SMNVEV (reference sequence). CDR3: CASSSLAGGTYEQYF. As DNA, the CDR3 is TGTGCCAGCAGCTCCCTAGCGGGGGGGACCTACGAGCAGTACTTC.

The rearrangement joins TRBV28 to TRBJ2-3; D remains ambiguous. Per the germline V gene, CDR1 is MDHEN and CDR2 is SYDVKM. The CDR3 runs to 14 residues. V shed 6 bases and J shed 3 bases, with 13 bases lying between them. DNA for the CDR3: TGTGCCAGCAGCAACCCTCTGACGACAGATACGCAGTATTTT. This translates into CASSNPLTTDTQYF.

The chain uses TRBV9 and TRBJ1-3; D is ambiguous. The CDR3 has 15 amino acids. V was shortened by 4 bases and J by 0 bases, with 11 bases between the two germline ends. The V gene's germline CDR1 is SGDLS and CDR2 YYNGEE. Here the CDR3 reads CASSPHSSSGNTIYF. CDR3 sequence (DNA): TGTGCCAGCAGCCCCCACAGTTCCTCTGGAAACACCATATATTTT. The full variable domain, rest sourced from reference TRBV9 and TRBJ1-3, is DSGVTQTPKHLITATGQRVTLRCSPRSGDLSVYWYQQSLDQGLQFLIQYYNGEERAKGNILERFSAQQFPDLHSELNLSSLELGDSALYFCASSPHSSSGNTIYFGEGSWLTVV.

V and J are TRBV15 and TRBJ2-7; D remains unclear. The CDR3 runs 13 residues. V gave up 0 bases and J gave up 0 bases, with 3 bases separating them. The germline V gene encodes CDR1 LNHNV and CDR2 YYDKDF (reference sequence). The CDR3 DNA reads TGTGCCACCAGCAGAGACACCTCCTACGAGCAGTACTTC. Amino acids: CATSRDTSYEQYF. Complete variable domain (other parts from reference TRBV15 and TRBJ2-7): DAMVIQNPRYQVTQFGKPVTLSCSQTLNHNVMYWYQQKSSQAPKLLFHYYDKDFNNEADTPDNFQSRRPNTSFCFLDIRSPGLGDTAMYLCATSRDTSYEQYFGPGTRLTVT.

The V gene is TRBV29-1, the J gene TRBJ2-2; maybe TRBD2 (5 bases). V lost 2 bases and J lost 4, with 11 bases in between. There are 14 residues in the CDR3. Germline V gene sequence: CDR1 SQVTM, CDR2 ANQGSEA. In DNA, the CDR3 is TGCAGCGTTGAACGCGGGTCGGGCACCGGGGAGCTGTTTTTT. Residues: CSVERGSGTGELFF.

The chain uses TRBV6-5 and TRBJ1-1; possible D gene TRBD1, 5 bases. Per the germline V gene, CDR1 is MNHEY and CDR2 is SVGAGI. Trimming removed 3 bases from V and 5 bases from J, with 13 bases in between. The CDR3 has 14 amino acids. CDR3 loop: CASSYIDSRTEAFF. DNA for the CDR3: TGTGCCAGCAGTTATATCGACAGTCGTACTGAAGCTTTCTTT.

The gene calls are TRBV11-2 and TRBJ1-1; D is uncertain. The CDR3 length is 13 residues. V shed 11 bases and J shed 1 base, with 14 bases lying between them. CDR1 is SGHAT, CDR2 FQNNGV, per germline. In DNA, the CDR3 is TGTGCCTGCACTAGGCGAGGGAACACTGAAGCTTTCTTT. This translates into CACTRRGNTEAFF.

The rearrangement links TRBV30 to TRBJ1-2, with D tentatively TRBD1 (6 bases). Deletions cut 4 bases from V and 7 bases from J, with 13 bases between. Germline assignment: CDR1 GTSNPN and CDR2 SVGIG (reference sequence). The CDR3 is made up of 12 amino acids. In DNA form, the CDR3 reads TGTGCCTGGAACAGGGATGCGACTGGCTACACCTTC. Its protein product is CAWNRDATGYTF.

CDR3 DNA sequence: TGTGCCAGCAGCCGCGACAGACTGAGCTCCTACGAGCAGTACTTC. Amino acid sequence: CASSRDRLSSYEQYF. The rearrangement joins TRBV7-9 to TRBJ2-7; a weak D match, TRBD1 (5 bases). From germline, CDR1 is SEHNR and CDR2 FQNEAQ (reference sequence). The germline V and J ends were trimmed by 5 bases and 0 bases, with 14 bases remaining between them. The CDR3 is 15 amino acids.

The chain carries TRBV29-1 and TRBJ1-2, with D possibly being TRBD1 (6 bases). V lost 7 bases to trimming and J lost 4 bases, with 16 bases between them. The germline V gene has CDR1 SQVTM and CDR2 ANQGSEA. The CDR3 loop spans 13 amino acids. CDR3 in amino acids: CSGVGQGTYGYTF. The CDR3 DNA sequence: TGCAGCGGGGTGGGGCAGGGGACCTATGGCTACACCTTC.